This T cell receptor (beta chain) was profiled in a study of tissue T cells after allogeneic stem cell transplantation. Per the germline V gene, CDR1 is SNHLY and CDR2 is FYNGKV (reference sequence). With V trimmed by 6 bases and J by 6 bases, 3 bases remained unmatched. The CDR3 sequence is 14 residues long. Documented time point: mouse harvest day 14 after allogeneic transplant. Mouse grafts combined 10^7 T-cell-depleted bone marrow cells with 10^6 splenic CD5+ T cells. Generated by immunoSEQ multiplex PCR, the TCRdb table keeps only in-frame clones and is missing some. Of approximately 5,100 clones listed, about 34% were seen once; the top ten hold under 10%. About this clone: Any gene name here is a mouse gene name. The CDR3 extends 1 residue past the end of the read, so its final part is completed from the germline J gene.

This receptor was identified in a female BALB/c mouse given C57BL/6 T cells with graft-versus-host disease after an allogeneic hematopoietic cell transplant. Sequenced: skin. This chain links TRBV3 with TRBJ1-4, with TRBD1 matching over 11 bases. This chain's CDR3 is CASRPGQGDERLFF. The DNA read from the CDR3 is TGTGCCAGCAGGCCGGGACAGGGGGACGAAAGATTATTT. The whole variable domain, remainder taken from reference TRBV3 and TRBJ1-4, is GPKVLQIPSHQIIDMGQMVTLNCDPVSNHLYFYWYKQILGQQMEFLVNFYNGKVMEKSKLFKDQFSVERPDGSYFTLKIQPTALEDSAVYFCASRPGQGDERLFFGHGTKLSVL.